This is a list of T cell receptor beta chains from one sample in a study of regulatory T cells in long-lasting Graves disease. TCRdb independently ran MiXCR on the multiplex PCR reads; one entry per CDR3 protein. The repertoire holds hundreds of thousands of distinct CDR3 sequences, with around 17% as singletons. The data were also submitted as part of a second study, on T cells in Graves' hyperthyroidism and ophthalmopathy.

Here the sequenced sample was peripheral blood mononuclear cells (PBMCs), taken at new diagnosis, from a patient treated with antithyroid drugs. These receptors came from a woman aged 30 to 39 with Graves disease. Both conserved end residues are part of each CDR3.

j_gene,v_gene,CDR3aa
TRBJ1-2,TRBV28,CASSLRYIYGYTF
TRBJ1-4,TRBV19,CASNARNEKLFF
TRBJ1-4,TRBV30,CAWSVVRGQGEKLFF
TRBJ1-5,TRBV11-2,CASSLGSYQPQHF
TRBJ2-1,TRBV27,CASSSSVGFTSGRLDVNEQFF
TRBJ1-1,TRBV6-5,CASSYKQGPAFF
TRBJ2-2,TRBV20-1,CSARDEGQGDTGELFF
TRBJ1-2,TRBV6-1,CASQSATGNYGYTF
TRBJ2-3,TRBV11-1,CASSDRTGRTDTQYF
TRBJ1-1,TRBV5-6,CASSWAGGNLNTEAFF
TRBJ1-2,TRBV24-1,CATSEGDTNFNYGYTF
TRBJ1-5,TRBV13,CASSLGTNSNQPQHF
TRBJ2-5,TRBV6-1,CASSPLAGAVETQYF
TRBJ1-2,TRBV7-2,CASSLDINLANYGYTF
TRBJ2-3,TRBV28,CASSLGASGITDTQYF
TRBJ1-1,TRBV28,CASSFQRTEAFF
TRBJ2-1,TRBV28,CASRGTMGYNEQFF
TRBJ1-1,TRBV11-3,CASSAPGRPEAFF
TRBJ2-2,TRBV28,CASRLNTGELFF
TRBJ2-4,TRBV6-1,CASSDRGLAKNIQYF
TRBJ2-4,TRBV9,CASSVAPTPFGGENIQYF
TRBJ1-4,TRBV11-2,CASSPGDRGNNEKLFF
TRBJ2-2,TRBV2,CASRMTSGSPTGELFF
TRBJ1-5,TRBV6-2/TRBV6-3,CASRPGDYSNQPQHF
TRBJ2-1,TRBV20-1,CSARRTTSGYNEQFF
TRBJ2-3,TRBV24-1,CATGDRGSTDTQYF
TRBJ2-7,TRBV3-1,CASGRGSYEQYF
TRBJ2-2,TRBV6-8,CASRTGASTGELFF
TRBJ2-5,TRBV28,CASSRAGRKGRETQYF
TRBJ2-1,TRBV19,CASSTPGLVINEQFF
TRBJ1-2,TRBV6-1,CASGPGQVGHGYTF
TRBJ1-1,TRBV19,CASSDPGLRNTEAFF
TRBJ2-2,TRBV20-1,CSAGDYWAGELFF
TRBJ2-7,TRBV28,CASSLWDRTSEQYF
TRBJ2-3,TRBV4-2,CASSPEGGTDTQYF
TRBJ1-1,TRBV15,CATSSLNTEAFF
TRBJ1-2,TRBV7-9,CASSPGTLGAMGYTF
TRBJ2-7,TRBV30,CACTHQAYYEQYF
TRBJ2-2,TRBV11-1,CASSPRVTSNTGELFF